The rows below give T cell receptor beta chains drawn from one sample of a study of shared clonotypes between healthy human individuals. Only in-frame clones appear in the TCRdb table, and some are missing; sequencing was by immunoSEQ multiplex PCR. The table records approximately 1.9 million clones, roughly 93% of them present only once. The sample was naive CD8+ T cells from PBMCs. The receptors here all came from a man younger than 35 in good health. Some clones in this sample may be carry-over from other donors' samples. Both conserved end residues are part of each CDR3. Each record gives: CDR3 length, J gene, D gene, V gene, clone size, CDR3 DNA, CDR3 protein. The D gene is left open where the match is weak. Clone size, where shown, is once, few, many, or a class for clones that have expanded.

cdr3_length: 14
j_call: TRBJ1-3
d_call: .
v_call: TRBV5-6
clone_size: .
cdr3_nt: TGTGCCAGCAGCTTCCAGGGGCCTGGAAACACCATATATTTT
cdr3_aa: CASSFQGPGNTIYF

cdr3_length: 13
j_call: TRBJ2-7
d_call: .
v_call: TRBV14
clone_size: .
cdr3_nt: TGTGCCAGCAGCCTCCCTTTGGGGGCCGAGCAGTACTTC
cdr3_aa: CASSLPLGAEQYF

cdr3_length: 15
j_call: TRBJ2-7
d_call: TRBD2
v_call: TRBV27
clone_size: .
cdr3_nt: TGTGCCAGCAGAACACTAGCGGGAGTCTCCTACGAGCAGTACTTC
cdr3_aa: CASRTLAGVSYEQYF

cdr3_length: 15
j_call: TRBJ1-4
d_call: .
v_call: TRBV7-9
clone_size: .
cdr3_nt: TGTGCCAGCAGCGAAACGACATGGATCCATGAAAAACTGTTTTTT
cdr3_aa: CASSETTWIHEKLFF

cdr3_length: 17
j_call: TRBJ2-7
d_call: .
v_call: TRBV5-6
clone_size: .
cdr3_nt: TGTGCCACCTCGAGGAGGACCTTCTCTACCGAACCTTACGAGCAGTACTTC
cdr3_aa: CATSRRTFSTEPYEQYF

cdr3_length: 17
j_call: TRBJ2-6
d_call: .
v_call: TRBV27
clone_size: .
cdr3_nt: TGTGCCAGCAGTTTCCGGGACACCCAATCTGGGGCCAACGTCCTGACTTTC
cdr3_aa: CASSFRDTQSGANVLTF

cdr3_length: 13
j_call: TRBJ2-7
d_call: .
v_call: TRBV28
clone_size: .
cdr3_nt: TGTGCCAGCAGTTTATCCAGGGGTTGGGAGCAGTACTTC
cdr3_aa: CASSLSRGWEQYF

cdr3_length: 14
j_call: TRBJ2-1
d_call: .
v_call: TRBV27
clone_size: .
cdr3_nt: TGTGCCAGCAGTAACATCGGGACGTACAATGAGCAGTTCTTC
cdr3_aa: CASSNIGTYNEQFF

cdr3_length: 14
j_call: TRBJ2-5
d_call: .
v_call: TRBV19
clone_size: once
cdr3_nt: TGTGCCAGTAGTAGTCGGGCCCAAGTAGAGACCCAGTACTTC
cdr3_aa: CASSSRAQVETQYF

cdr3_length: 14
j_call: TRBJ2-1
d_call: .
v_call: TRBV5-1
clone_size: .
cdr3_nt: TGCGCCAGCAGGCCTGAGTTGTCCTACAATGAGCAGTTCTTC
cdr3_aa: CASRPELSYNEQFF

cdr3_length: 14
j_call: TRBJ2-5
d_call: TRBD2
v_call: TRBV10-3
clone_size: .
cdr3_nt: TGTGCCATCAGTGAGGAGGAGGGAGGGGCGACCCAGTACTTC
cdr3_aa: CAISEEEGGATQYF

cdr3_length: 14
j_call: TRBJ2-7
d_call: .
v_call: TRBV7-2
clone_size: .
cdr3_nt: TGTGCCAGCAGCTTTAATAGGAGGGCCCACGAGCAGTACTTC
cdr3_aa: CASSFNRRAHEQYF

cdr3_length: 15
j_call: TRBJ1-1
d_call: TRBD1
v_call: TRBV5-6
clone_size: .
cdr3_nt: TGTGCCAGCAGCTTCACGGGACAGGGTAACACTGAAGCTTTCTTT
cdr3_aa: CASSFTGQGNTEAFF

cdr3_length: 14
j_call: TRBJ2-7
d_call: .
v_call: TRBV14
clone_size: .
cdr3_nt: TGTGCCAGCAGCCCGGGATTTGGCTCCTACGAGCAGTACTTC
cdr3_aa: CASSPGFGSYEQYF

cdr3_length: 13
j_call: TRBJ2-7
d_call: .
v_call: TRBV6-5
clone_size: .
cdr3_nt: TGTGCCAGCAGAACCGGTCCCTTCTACGAGCAGTACTTC
cdr3_aa: CASRTGPFYEQYF

cdr3_length: 12
j_call: TRBJ1-2
d_call: .
v_call: TRBV9
clone_size: .
cdr3_nt: TGTGCCAGCAGCGCCCCCAGGGTTGGCTACACCTTC
cdr3_aa: CASSAPRVGYTF

cdr3_length: 13
j_call: TRBJ1-1
d_call: .
v_call: TRBV10-3
clone_size: .
cdr3_nt: TGTGCCATCAGAAGCCTCATGAACACTGAAGCTTTCTTT
cdr3_aa: CAIRSLMNTEAFF

cdr3_length: 13
j_call: TRBJ2-1
d_call: .
v_call: TRBV7-8
clone_size: .
cdr3_nt: TGTGCCAGCAGCTTAATGTCGGACTCGGAGCAGTTCTTC
cdr3_aa: CASSLMSDSEQFF

cdr3_length: 16
j_call: TRBJ2-4
d_call: .
v_call: TRBV28
clone_size: .
cdr3_nt: TGTGCCAGCGTACCTAAGGGAAGCCTAGCCAAAAACATTCAGTACTTC
cdr3_aa: CASVPKGSLAKNIQYF

cdr3_length: 12
j_call: TRBJ1-1
d_call: .
v_call: TRBV27
clone_size: .
cdr3_nt: TGTGCCAGCAGTTTCAAGGGCACTGAAGCTTTCTTT
cdr3_aa: CASSFKGTEAFF

cdr3_length: 17
j_call: TRBJ2-7
d_call: TRBD2
v_call: TRBV10-3
clone_size: .
cdr3_nt: TGTGCCATCAGTGAGCCGAGGACTAGCGGGGACTCCTACGAGCAGTACTTC
cdr3_aa: CAISEPRTSGDSYEQYF

cdr3_length: 13
j_call: TRBJ2-1
d_call: .
v_call: TRBV7-3
clone_size: .
cdr3_nt: TGTGCCAGCAGCCCAGACTTGATAAATGAGCAGTTCTTC
cdr3_aa: CASSPDLINEQFF

cdr3_length: 12
j_call: TRBJ2-7
d_call: TRBD2
v_call: TRBV29-1
clone_size: .
cdr3_nt: TGCAGCGTTCGCCTCCCGGGGGGAGAGCAGTACTTC
cdr3_aa: CSVRLPGGEQYF

cdr3_length: 15
j_call: TRBJ1-2
d_call: .
v_call: TRBV6-1
clone_size: .
cdr3_nt: TGTGCCAGCAGTGAACCCCCCTCGCCTAACTATGGCTACACCTTC
cdr3_aa: CASSEPPSPNYGYTF